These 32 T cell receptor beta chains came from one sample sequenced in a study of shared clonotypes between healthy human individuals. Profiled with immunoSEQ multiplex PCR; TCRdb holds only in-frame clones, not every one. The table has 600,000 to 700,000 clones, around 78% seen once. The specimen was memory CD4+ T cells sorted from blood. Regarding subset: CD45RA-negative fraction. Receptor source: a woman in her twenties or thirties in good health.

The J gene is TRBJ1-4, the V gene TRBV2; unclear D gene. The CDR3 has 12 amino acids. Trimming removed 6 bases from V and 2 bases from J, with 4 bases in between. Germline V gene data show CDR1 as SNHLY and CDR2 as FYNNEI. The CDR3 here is CASRRTNEKLFF. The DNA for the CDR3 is TGTGCCAGCAGGAGGACTAATGAAAAACTGTTTTTT.

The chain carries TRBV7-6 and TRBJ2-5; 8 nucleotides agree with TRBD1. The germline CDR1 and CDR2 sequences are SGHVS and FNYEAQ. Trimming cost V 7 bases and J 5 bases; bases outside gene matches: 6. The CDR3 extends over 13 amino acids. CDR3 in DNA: TGTGCCAGCACCCGGACAGGGAGGGAGACCCAGTACTTC. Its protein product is CASTRTGRETQYF.

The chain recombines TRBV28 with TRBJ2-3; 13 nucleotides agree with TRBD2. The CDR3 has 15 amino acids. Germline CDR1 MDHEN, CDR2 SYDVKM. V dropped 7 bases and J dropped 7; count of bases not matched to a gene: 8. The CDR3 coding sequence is TGTGCCAGCACGACTAGCGGGAGGCCGGGGTATACGCAGTATTTT. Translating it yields CASTTSGRPGYTQYF.

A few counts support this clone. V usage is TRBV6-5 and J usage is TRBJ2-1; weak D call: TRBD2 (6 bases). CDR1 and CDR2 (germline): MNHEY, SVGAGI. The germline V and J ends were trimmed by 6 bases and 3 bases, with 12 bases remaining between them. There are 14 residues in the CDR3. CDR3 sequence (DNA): TGTGCCAGCAGCCCCGGACTAAACTACAATGAGCAGTTCTTC. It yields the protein CASSPGLNYNEQFF.

The CDR3 DNA follows: TGTGCCTGGAGTAGTGGTAGCGGGAGTAGGGTCATCCATGAGCAGTTCTTC. This encodes CAWSSGSGSRVIHEQFF. This rearrangement joins TRBV30 to TRBJ2-1; TRBD2 matches 9 bases. Germline CDR1 GTSNPN, CDR2 SVGIG (reference sequence). This CDR3 contains 17 residues. V lost 2 bases to trimming and J lost 8 bases; unmatched junction nucleotides: 16.

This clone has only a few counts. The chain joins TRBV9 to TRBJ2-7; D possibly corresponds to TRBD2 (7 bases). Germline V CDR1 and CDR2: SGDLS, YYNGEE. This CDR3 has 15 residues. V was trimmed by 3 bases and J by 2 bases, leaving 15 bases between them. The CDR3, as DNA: TGTGCCAGCAGCGGAGGGGGGGAGTCCCCCTACGAGCAGTACTTC. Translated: CASSGGGESPYEQYF.

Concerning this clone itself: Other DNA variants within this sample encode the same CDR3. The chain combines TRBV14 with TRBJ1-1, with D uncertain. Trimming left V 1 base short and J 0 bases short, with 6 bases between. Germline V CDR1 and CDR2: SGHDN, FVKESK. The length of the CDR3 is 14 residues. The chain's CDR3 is CASSQAGMNTEAFF. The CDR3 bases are TGTGCCAGCAGCCAAGCTGGTATGAACACTGAAGCTTTCTTT.

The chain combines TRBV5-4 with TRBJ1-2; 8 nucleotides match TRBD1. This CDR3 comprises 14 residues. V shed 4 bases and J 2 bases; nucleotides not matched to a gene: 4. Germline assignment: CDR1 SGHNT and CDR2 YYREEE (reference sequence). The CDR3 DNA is TGTGCCAGCAGCAGCTGGACAGGGAACTATGGCTACACCTTC. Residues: CASSSWTGNYGYTF.

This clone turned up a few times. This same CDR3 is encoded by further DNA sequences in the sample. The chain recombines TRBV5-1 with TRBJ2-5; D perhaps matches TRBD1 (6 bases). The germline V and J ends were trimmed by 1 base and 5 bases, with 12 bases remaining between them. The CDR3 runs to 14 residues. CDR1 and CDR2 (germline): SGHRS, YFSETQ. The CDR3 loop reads CASSLRTRGETQYF. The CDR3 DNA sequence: TGCGCCAGCAGCTTGAGGACAAGGGGGGAGACCCAGTACTTC.

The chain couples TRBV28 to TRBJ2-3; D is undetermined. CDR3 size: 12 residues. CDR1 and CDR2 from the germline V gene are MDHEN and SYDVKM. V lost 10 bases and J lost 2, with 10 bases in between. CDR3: CAILGNTDTQYF. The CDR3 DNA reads TGTGCCATATTGGGGAACACAGATACGCAGTATTTT. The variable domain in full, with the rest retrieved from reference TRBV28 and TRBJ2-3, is DVKVTQSSRYLVKRTGEKVFLECVQDMDHENMFWYRQDPGLGLRLIYFSYDVKMKEKGDIPEGYSVSREKKERFSLILESASTNQTSMYLCAILGNTDTQYFGPGTRLTVL.

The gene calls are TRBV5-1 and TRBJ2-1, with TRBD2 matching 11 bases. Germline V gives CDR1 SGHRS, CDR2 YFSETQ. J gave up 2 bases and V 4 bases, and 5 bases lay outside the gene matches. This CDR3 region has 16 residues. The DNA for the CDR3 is TGCGCCAGCAGCGCCCCACTAGCGGGAGCCTACAATGAGCAGTTCTTC. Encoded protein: CASSAPLAGAYNEQFF.

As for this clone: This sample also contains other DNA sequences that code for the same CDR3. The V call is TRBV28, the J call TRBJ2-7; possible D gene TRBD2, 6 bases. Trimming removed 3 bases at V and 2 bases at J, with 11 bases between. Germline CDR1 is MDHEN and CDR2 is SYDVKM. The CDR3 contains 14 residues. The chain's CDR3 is CASSLEGAPYEQYF. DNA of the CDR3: TGTGCCAGCAGTTTGGAGGGAGCGCCCTACGAGCAGTACTTC.

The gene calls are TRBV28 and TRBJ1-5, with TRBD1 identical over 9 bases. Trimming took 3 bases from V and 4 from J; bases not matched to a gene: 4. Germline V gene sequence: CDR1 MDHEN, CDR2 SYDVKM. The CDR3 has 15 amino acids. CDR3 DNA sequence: TGTGCCAGCAGTTTCTACAGGGGGCTGAATCAGCCCCAGCATTTT. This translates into CASSFYRGLNQPQHF.

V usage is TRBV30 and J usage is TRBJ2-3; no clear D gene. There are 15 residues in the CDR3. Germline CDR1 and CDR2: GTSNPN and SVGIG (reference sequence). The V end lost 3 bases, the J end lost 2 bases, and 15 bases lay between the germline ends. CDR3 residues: CAWSASTRYTDTQYF. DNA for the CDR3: TGTGCCTGGAGCGCCTCGACTCGATACACAGATACGCAGTATTTT.

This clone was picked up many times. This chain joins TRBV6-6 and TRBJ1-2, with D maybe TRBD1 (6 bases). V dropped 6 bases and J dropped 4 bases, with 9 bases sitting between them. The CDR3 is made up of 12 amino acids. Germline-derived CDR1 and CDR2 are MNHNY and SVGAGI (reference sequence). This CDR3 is CASSRDIYGYTF. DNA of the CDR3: TGTGCCAGCAGCCGGGACATCTATGGCTACACCTTC.

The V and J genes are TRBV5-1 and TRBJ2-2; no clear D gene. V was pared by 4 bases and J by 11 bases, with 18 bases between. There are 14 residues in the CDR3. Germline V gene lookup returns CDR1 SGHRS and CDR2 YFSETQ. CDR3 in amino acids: CASSPGRQFLELFF. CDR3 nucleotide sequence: TGCGCCAGCAGCCCTGGCCGCCAGTTCCTCGAGCTGTTTTTT.

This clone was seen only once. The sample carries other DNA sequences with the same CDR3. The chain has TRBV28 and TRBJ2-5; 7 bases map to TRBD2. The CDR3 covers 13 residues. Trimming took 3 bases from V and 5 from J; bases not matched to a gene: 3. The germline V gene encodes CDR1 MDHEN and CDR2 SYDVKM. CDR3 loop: CASSFLAAETQYF. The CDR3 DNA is TGTGCCAGCAGTTTTCTAGCGGCGGAGACCCAGTACTTC. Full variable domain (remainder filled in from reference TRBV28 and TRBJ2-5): DVKVTQSSRYLVKRTGEKVFLECVQDMDHENMFWYRQDPGLGLRLIYFSYDVKMKEKGDIPEGYSVSREKKERFSLILESASTNQTSMYLCASSFLAAETQYFGPGTRLLVL.

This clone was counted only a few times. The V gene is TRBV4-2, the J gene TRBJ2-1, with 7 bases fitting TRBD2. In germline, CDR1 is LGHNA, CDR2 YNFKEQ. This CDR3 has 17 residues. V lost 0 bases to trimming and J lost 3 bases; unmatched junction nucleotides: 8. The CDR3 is CASSQDDAGVDYNEQFF. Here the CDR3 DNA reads TGTGCCAGCAGCCAAGATGACGCGGGAGTGGACTACAATGAGCAGTTCTTC.

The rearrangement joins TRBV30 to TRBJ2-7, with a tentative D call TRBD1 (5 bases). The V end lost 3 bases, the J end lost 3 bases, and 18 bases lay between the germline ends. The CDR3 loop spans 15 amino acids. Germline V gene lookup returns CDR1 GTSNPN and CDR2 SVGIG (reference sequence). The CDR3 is CAWRFAGNAVYEQYF. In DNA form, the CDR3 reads TGTGCCTGGAGATTTGCAGGGAACGCCGTCTACGAGCAGTACTTC.

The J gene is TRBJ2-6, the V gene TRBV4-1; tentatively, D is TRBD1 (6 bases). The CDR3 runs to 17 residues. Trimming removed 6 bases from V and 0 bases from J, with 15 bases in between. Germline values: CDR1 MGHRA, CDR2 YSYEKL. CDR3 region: CASRSPGHSSGANVLTF. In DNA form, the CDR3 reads TGCGCCAGCAGGTCTCCGGGACATAGCTCTGGGGCCAACGTCCTGACTTTC.

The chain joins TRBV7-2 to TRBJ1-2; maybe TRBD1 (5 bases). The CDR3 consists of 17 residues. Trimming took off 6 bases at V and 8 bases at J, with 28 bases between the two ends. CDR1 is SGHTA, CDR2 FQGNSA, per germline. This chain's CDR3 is CASRSLVGVIERKGYTF. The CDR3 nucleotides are TGTGCCAGCAGATCTCTAGTAGGGGTAATTGAAAGGAAGGGCTACACCTTC.

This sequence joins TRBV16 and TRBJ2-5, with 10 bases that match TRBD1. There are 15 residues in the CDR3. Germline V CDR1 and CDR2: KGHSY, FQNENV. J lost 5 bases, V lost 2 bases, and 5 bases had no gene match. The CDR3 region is CASSQVPGQGETQYF. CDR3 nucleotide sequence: TGTGCCAGCAGCCAAGTTCCGGGACAGGGGGAGACCCAGTACTTC. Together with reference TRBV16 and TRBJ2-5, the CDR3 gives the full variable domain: GEEVAQTPKHLVRGEGQKAKLYCAPIKGHSYVFWYQQVLKNEFKFLISFQNENVFDETGMPKERFSAKCLPNSPCSLEIQATKLEDSAVYFCASSQVPGQGETQYFGPGTRLLVL.

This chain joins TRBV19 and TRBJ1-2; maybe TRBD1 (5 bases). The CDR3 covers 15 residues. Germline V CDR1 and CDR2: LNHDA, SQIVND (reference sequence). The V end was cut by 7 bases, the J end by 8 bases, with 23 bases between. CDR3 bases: TGTGCCAGTACTCCCGGTGAGGCGGGCCAGGGCGGCTACACCTTC. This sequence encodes CASTPGEAGQGGYTF.

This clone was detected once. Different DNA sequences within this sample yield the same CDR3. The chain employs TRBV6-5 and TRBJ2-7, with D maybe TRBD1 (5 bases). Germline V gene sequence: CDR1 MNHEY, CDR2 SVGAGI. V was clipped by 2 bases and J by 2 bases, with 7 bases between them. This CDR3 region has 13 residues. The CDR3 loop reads CASSYQGAYEQYF. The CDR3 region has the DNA TGTGCCAGCAGTTACCAGGGCGCCTACGAGCAGTACTTC.

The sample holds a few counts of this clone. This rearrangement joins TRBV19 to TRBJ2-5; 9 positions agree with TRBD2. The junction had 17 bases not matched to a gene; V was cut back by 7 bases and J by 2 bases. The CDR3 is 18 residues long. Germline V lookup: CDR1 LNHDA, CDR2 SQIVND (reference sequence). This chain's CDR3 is CASKGSLSGRGRQETQYF. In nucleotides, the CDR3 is TGTGCCAGTAAAGGGTCCCTTAGCGGGAGAGGGAGGCAAGAGACCCAGTACTTC.

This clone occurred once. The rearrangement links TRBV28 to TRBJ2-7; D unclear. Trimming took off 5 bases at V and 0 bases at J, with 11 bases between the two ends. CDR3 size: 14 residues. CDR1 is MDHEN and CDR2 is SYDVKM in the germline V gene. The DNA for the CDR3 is TGTGCCAGCAGTCGCCGCGGTAGCTCCTACGAGCAGTACTTC. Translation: CASSRRGSSYEQYF.

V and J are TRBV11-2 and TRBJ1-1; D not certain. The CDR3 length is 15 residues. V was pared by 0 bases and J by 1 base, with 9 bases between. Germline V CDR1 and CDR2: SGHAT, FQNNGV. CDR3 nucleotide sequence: TGTGCCAGCAGCTTAGACCGGGCTGGGAACACTGAAGCTTTCTTT. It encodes CASSLDRAGNTEAFF.

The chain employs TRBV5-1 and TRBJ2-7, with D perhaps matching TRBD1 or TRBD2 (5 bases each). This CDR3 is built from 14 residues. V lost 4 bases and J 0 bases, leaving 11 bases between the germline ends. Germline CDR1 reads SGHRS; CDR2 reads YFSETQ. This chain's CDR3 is CASSPGDLSYEQYF. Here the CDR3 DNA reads TGCGCCAGCAGCCCCGGGGACCTCTCCTACGAGCAGTACTTC.

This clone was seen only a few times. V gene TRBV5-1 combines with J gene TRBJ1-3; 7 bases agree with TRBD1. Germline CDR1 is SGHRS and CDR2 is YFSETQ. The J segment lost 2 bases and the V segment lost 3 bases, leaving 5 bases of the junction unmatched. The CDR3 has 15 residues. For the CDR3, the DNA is TGCGCCAGCAGCTCGCAGGGGGTGGCTGGAAACACCATATATTTT. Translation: CASSSQGVAGNTIYF.

CDR3 protein: CASSRGVGETQYF. CDR3 in DNA: TGTGCCAGCAGCCGGGGGGTGGGGGAGACCCAGTACTTC. The V and J genes are TRBV6-5 and TRBJ2-5; 7 bases map to TRBD2. Germline V gene data show CDR1 as MNHEY and CDR2 as SVGAGI. The CDR3 contains 13 residues. Losses at the gene ends were 6 bases for V and 5 bases for J; bases not matched to a gene: 6.

CDR3 bases: TGTGCCAGCAAGGGGTCGAGCTCTGGAAACACCATATATTTT. This translates into CASKGSSSGNTIYF. The genes are TRBV11-2 and TRBJ1-3, with D tentatively TRBD1 (5 bases). This CDR3 region has 14 residues. Germline values: CDR1 SGHAT, CDR2 FQNNGV. The V end was cut by 7 bases, the J end by 0 bases, with 10 bases between. The full variable domain, completed using reference TRBV11-2 and TRBJ1-3, is EAGVAQSPRYKIIEKRQSVAFWCNPISGHATLYWYQQILGQGPKLLIQFQNNGVVDDSQLPKDRFSAERLKGVDSTLKIQPAKLEDSAVYLCASKGSSSGNTIYFGEGSWLTVV.

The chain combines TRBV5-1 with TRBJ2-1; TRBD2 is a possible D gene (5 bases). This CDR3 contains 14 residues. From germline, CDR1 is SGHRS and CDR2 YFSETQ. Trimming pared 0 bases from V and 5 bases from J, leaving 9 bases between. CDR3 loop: CASSLAPGDNEQFF. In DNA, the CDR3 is TGCGCCAGCAGCTTGGCACCCGGGGACAATGAGCAGTTCTTC.